This TCR beta chain was identified in a study of regulatory T cells in long-lasting Graves disease. Turning to the study itself: Graves' patients, diagnosed recently, had received antithyroid drugs under 3 months.

Overall study findings and caveats: The sample size was small, and this may have reduced accuracy.

Germline CDR1 reads SGHTA; CDR2 reads FQGNSA. V lost 2 bases, J lost 5 bases, and 13 bases lay in between. The CDR3 loop spans 14 amino acids. The time point is: newly diagnosed GD, antithyroid drugs for less than 3 months. The authors made the TCR library using RNA they extracted from PBMCs. The collection involved drawing around 8.5 milliliters of peripheral blood into EDTA tubes. On this clonotype: The antigen is undetermined.

HTBI primers from iRepertoire and Arm-PCR of CDR3 regions yielded the TCR beta libraries. Original handling: From all samples, identification returned approximately 13 TRBJ and approximately 61 TRBV segments. Each CDR3 protein is one row after TCRdb ran MiXCR on the multiplex PCR reads. None of the V and J calls come from the authors' own analysis; TCRdb made them. This repertoire shows over 200,000 distinct CDR3 sequences, about 16% found once; its top ten account for approximately 20%. The receptor was derived from a female donor with Graves disease. Sample: peripheral blood mononuclear cells (PBMCs), taken at new diagnosis, from a patient treated with antithyroid drugs. The chain links TRBV7-2 to TRBJ2-7; D may be TRBD1 (6 bases). This chain's CDR3 is CASSLIGRGHEQYF. The CDR3 DNA reads as TGTGCCAGCAGCTTAATCGGCAGGGGCCACGAGCAGTACTTC.